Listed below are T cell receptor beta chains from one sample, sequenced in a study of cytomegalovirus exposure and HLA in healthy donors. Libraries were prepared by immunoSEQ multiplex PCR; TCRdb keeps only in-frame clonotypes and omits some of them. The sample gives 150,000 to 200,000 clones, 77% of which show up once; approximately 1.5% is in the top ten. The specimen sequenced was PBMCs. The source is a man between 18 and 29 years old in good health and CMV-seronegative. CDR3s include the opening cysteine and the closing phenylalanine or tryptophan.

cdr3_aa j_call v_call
CASSEEGAGPNYGYTF TRBJ1-2 TRBV2
CASSLEGPDTQYF TRBJ2-3 TRBV7-9
CASIWRESYEQYF TRBJ2-7 TRBV2
CASSLTSGISGANVLTF TRBJ2-6 TRBV28
CASSQGTGGNTEAFF TRBJ1-1 TRBV4-3
CASSGGERERKHYEQYF TRBJ2-7 TRBV10-1
CASSFGGQSYRRSNEKLFF TRBJ1-4 TRBV7-8
CASSYSSGGTYEQYF TRBJ2-7 TRBV6-5
CASRSGGETQYF TRBJ2-5 TRBV19
CASSEGLQEGTDTQYF TRBJ2-3 TRBV9
CASSPTNFQNEQFF TRBJ2-1 TRBV18
CASSLGTSGTNEQFF TRBJ2-1 TRBV27
CASSDGRLNTEAFF TRBJ1-1 TRBV10-2
CASSPEHGLVANEQFF TRBJ2-1 TRBV7-3